This T cell receptor beta chain was captured in a study of CD8 T cells in Susac syndrome. RNA, at about 0.45 to 1 ug, was reverse transcribed with random hexamers. MiXCR was run by TCRdb on the immunoSEQ multiplex PCR reads, yielding one entry per CDR3 protein. This table has approximately 200,000 distinct CDR3 sequences, 90% to 95% appearing once. Purification of the CD8+ and CD4+ T cells relied on negative isolation, and TEMRA cells underwent FACS enrichment. The germline V gene encodes CDR1 MNHNS and CDR2 SASEGT. Trimming removed 4 bases from V and 1 base from J; junction bases left unmatched: 6. CDR3 length: 15 amino acids.

The TCR was taken from a human donor with multiple sclerosis. The chain couples TRBV6-1 to TRBJ2-5, with TRBD2 matching 7 bases. The sample comprised CD8+ T cells from PBMCs. Here the CDR3 DNA reads TGTGCCAGCAGTGTCCTACTAGCGAGCCAAGAGACCCAGTACTTC. This translates into CASSVLLASQETQYF.